This is a list of T cell receptor beta chains from one sample in a study of blood T cell repertoires in COVID-19. TCRdb's copy holds only in-frame clones and misses some; the assay was immunoSEQ multiplex PCR. There are 45,000 to 70,000 clones in the sample; 75% to 85% occur only once, and roughly 6.7% lies in the top ten. Sequencing input: peripheral blood. The receptor source for this set is a man aged 60 to 69 with acute or convalescent COVID-19. CDR3s include the opening cysteine and the closing phenylalanine or tryptophan. D genes are given only for firm matches. A clone size is listed for some rows: how often the clone was seen (once, few, many), or a class if it is expanded.

CDR3aa	CDR3nt	d_gene	abundance	v_gene	j_gene
CASRDYSYNEQFF	TGTGCCAGCAGGGACTACTCCTACAATGAGCAGTTCTTC	.	few	TRBV25-1	TRBJ2-1
CASSLVPPWRGDTEAFF	TGTGCCAGCAGCTTGGTCCCACCCTGGCGGGGTGACACTGAAGCTTTCTTT	.	.	TRBV5-6	TRBJ1-1
CASSHRGRDGYTF	TGTGCCAGCAGCCACAGGGGGCGAGACGGCTACACCTTC	TRBD1	.	TRBV3-1/TRBV3-2	TRBJ1-2
CAWAGLSGAGTQYF	TGTGCCTGGGCGGGACTAAGCGGGGCTGGGACCCAGTACTTC	TRBD2	.	TRBV30	TRBJ2-5
CASRPPVAGGFTGELFF	TGTGCCAGCAGACCCCCGGTAGCGGGGGGGTTCACCGGGGAGCTGTTTTTT	TRBD2	.	TRBV7-8	TRBJ2-2
CASSQGGVVGDTQYF	TGTGCCAGTAGTCAGGGGGGCGTGGTGGGAGATACGCAGTATTTT	.	.	TRBV19	TRBJ2-3
CASRGEEGANTEAFF	TGTGCCAGCAGGGGCGAAGAGGGGGCGAACACTGAAGCTTTCTTT	TRBD1	.	TRBV13	TRBJ1-1
CASSLEGAGTDTQYF	TGTGCCAGCAGCTTGGAGGGGGCAGGAACAGATACGCAGTATTTT	TRBD1	.	TRBV5-4	TRBJ2-3
CASSLLGHSGYEQFF	TGTGCCAGCAGCTTACTGGGACACAGTGGTTATGAGCAGTTCTTC	.	once	TRBV5-6	TRBJ2-1
CASSRPRGGNTIYF	TGTGCCAGCAGCCGCCCCCGAGGTGGAAACACCATATATTTT	.	.	TRBV11-2	TRBJ1-3
CASSSPTGTGLESEQFF	TGTGCCAGCAGCTCGCCCACCGGGACAGGGCTCGAAAGTGAGCAGTTCTTC	TRBD1	medium-sized	TRBV7-3	TRBJ2-1
CATSDSTGAVYGYTF	TGTGCCACCAGTGATTCGACAGGGGCGGTCTATGGCTACACCTTC	TRBD1	.	TRBV24-1	TRBJ1-2
CASSPRGQWINYGYTF	TGTGCCAGCAGCCCCCGAGGACAGTGGATTAACTATGGCTACACCTTC	.	.	TRBV7-2	TRBJ1-2
CASSLKGVNEQFF	TGTGCCAGCAGCTTAAAGGGGGTGAATGAGCAGTTCTTC	.	.	TRBV7-3	TRBJ2-1
CSVGSGGSVSEKLFF	TGCAGCGTAGGGTCGGGTGGGAGCGTAAGTGAAAAACTGTTTTTT	.	.	TRBV29-1	TRBJ1-4
CASSPRTGSDFYGYTF	TGCGCCAGCAGCCCTCGGACAGGGTCGGATTTCTATGGCTACACCTTC	TRBD1	.	TRBV5-1	TRBJ1-2
CASSDRWGTDTQYF	TGTGCCAGCTCGGACAGGTGGGGCACAGATACGCAGTATTTT	TRBD1	.	TRBV6-5	TRBJ2-3
CASSPIPAGGPGEQFF	TGTGCCAGCTCACCAATCCCAGCGGGGGGGCCAGGTGAGCAGTTCTTC	TRBD2	once	TRBV18	TRBJ2-1
CASSPHGGTGVNTGELFF	TGTGCCAGCAGTCCCCACGGCGGGACAGGGGTTAACACCGGGGAGCTGTTTTTT	TRBD1	.	TRBV6-2/TRBV6-3	TRBJ2-2
CASSVDGEPYEQYF	TGTGCCAGCAGCGTAGACGGAGAACCCTACGAGCAGTACTTC	.	.	TRBV9	TRBJ2-7
CASSQEGTGLNQPQHF	TGTGCCAGCAGCCAAGAGGGGACAGGCCTTAATCAGCCCCAGCATTTT	TRBD1	.	TRBV4-2	TRBJ1-5
CASMGEGEDKNIQYF	TGTGCCAGCATGGGGGAGGGGGAGGACAAAAACATTCAGTACTTC	.	.	TRBV6-4	TRBJ2-4
CATSRVRGQGRAYEQYF	TGTGCCACCAGCAGAGTTCGAGGCCAGGGTAGAGCCTACGAGCAGTACTTC	.	.	TRBV15	TRBJ2-7
CASSPGGADTQYF	TGTGCCAGCAGCCCTGGAGGGGCAGATACGCAGTATTTT	.	.	TRBV5-6	TRBJ2-3
CSVGGGTDTQYF	TGCAGCGTTGGGGGGGGCACAGATACGCAGTATTTT	.	.	TRBV29-1	TRBJ2-3
CASSASAGNIQYF	TGTGCCAGCAGCGCCAGCGCGGGCAACATTCAGTACTTC	.	once	TRBV9	TRBJ2-4
CASSVTTSGGTDTQYF	TGTGCCAGCAGCGTCACAACTAGCGGGGGGACAGATACGCAGTATTTT	TRBD2	few	TRBV7-9	TRBJ2-3
CAISESTANYGYTF	TGTGCCATCAGTGAGTCGACAGCTAACTATGGCTACACCTTC	.	medium-sized	TRBV10-3	TRBJ1-2
CASSSTTSGGASKNIQYF	TGCGCCAGCAGTTCTACCACTAGCGGGGGGGCCTCCAAAAACATTCAGTACTTC	TRBD2	.	TRBV5-1	TRBJ2-4
CASSRDRGRTDTQYF	TGTGCCAGCAGCCGGGACAGGGGAAGAACAGATACGCAGTATTTT	TRBD1	.	TRBV5-4	TRBJ2-3
CASRSQGMTAFF	TGTGCCAGCAGGTCACAGGGTATGACAGCTTTCTTT	.	.	TRBV12-3/TRBV12-4	TRBJ1-1
CASSPPRWQGAPKNIQYF	TGTGCCAGCAGCCCCCCACGGTGGCAGGGGGCGCCCAAAAACATTCAGTACTTC	TRBD1	.	TRBV25-1	TRBJ2-4
CASQPGQSFDYGYTF	TGCGCCAGCCAGCCGGGACAGTCCTTTGACTATGGCTACACCTTC	TRBD1	once	TRBV5-1	TRBJ1-2
CAISESQERNGYTF	TGTGCCATCAGTGAGTCACAGGAAAGGAATGGCTACACCTTC	.	few	TRBV10-3	TRBJ1-2
CASTWGGRITGELFF	TGTGCCAGCACTTGGGGGGGCCGGATCACCGGGGAGCTGTTTTTT	.	.	TRBV7-2	TRBJ2-2
CASSLGLAGGPTDTQYF	TGCGCCAGCAGCTTGGGACTAGCGGGGGGGCCAACAGATACGCAGTATTTT	TRBD2	.	TRBV5-1	TRBJ2-3
CASSLERNTEAFF	TGTGCCAGCAGCTTAGAGAGGAACACTGAAGCTTTCTTT	.	.	TRBV7-2	TRBJ1-1
CASSVDRGGTGELFF	TGTGCCAGCAGCGTAGACAGGGGCGGCACCGGGGAGCTGTTTTTT	TRBD1	.	TRBV9	TRBJ2-2
CASSRGTSGNTIYF	TGTGCCAGCAGCCGCGGGACTTCTGGAAACACCATATATTTT	.	.	TRBV3-1/TRBV3-2	TRBJ1-3
CASSNSGRAYNEQFF	TGTGCCAGCAGCAATAGCGGAAGGGCCTACAATGAGCAGTTCTTC	.	.	TRBV21-1	TRBJ2-1
CSARLQRGYTF	TGCAGTGCTAGACTGCAACGGGGCTACACCTTC	.	.	TRBV20-1	TRBJ1-2
CASSSITGGGKTQYF	TGTGCCAGCAGCTCCATAACAGGGGGCGGAAAGACCCAGTACTTC	TRBD1	.	TRBV5-4	TRBJ2-5
CASSIRNTEAFF	TGTGCCAGCAGTATCCGGAACACTGAAGCTTTCTTT	.	.	TRBV6-2/TRBV6-3	TRBJ1-1
CATSPGGTDTQYF	TGTGCCACCAGCCCAGGCGGCACAGATACGCAGTATTTT	.	.	TRBV15	TRBJ2-3